The 32 T cell receptor beta chains reported below all come from one sample, sequenced in a study of T cell responses to AZD1222 COVID-19 vaccine (dated by TCRdb to about 2021). This specimen's time point label, interpreted: baseline before first vaccination. Library method: the immunoSEQ multiplex PCR assay. In its TCRdb copy, this immuneACCESS table keeps in-frame sequences only and misses some clones. Where compared with another copy, unresolved V genes explain less than half of these, and the others have no known cause. The sample table contains under 120,000 clones; only one count was recorded for 90% to 95% of them. The biggest ten clones account for roughly 2% of the sample. Source: peripheral blood, taken on day 0 of AZD1222 vaccination. These receptor sequences come from an adult in good health.

V usage is TRBV3-1 (or the pseudogene TRBV3-2) and J usage is TRBJ2-4; TRBD1 matches at 7 bases. J was trimmed by 1 base and V by 4 bases; bases with no gene match: 4. The CDR3 runs 15 residues. Germline V gene sequence: CDR1 LGHDT, CDR2 YNNKEL (reference sequence). CDR3 region: CASSRTQGAKNIQYF. In DNA form, the CDR3 reads TGTGCCAGCAGCCGAACACAGGGGGCCAAAAACATTCAGTACTTC.

J is TRBJ1-5 and V is TRBV30; D unclear. Germline CDR1 reads GTSNPN; CDR2 reads SVGIG (reference sequence). V was clipped by 0 bases and J by 0 bases, with 6 bases between them. This CDR3 is 14 amino acids long. CDR3 DNA: TGTGCCTGGAGTGTCGCACTTAGCAATCAGCCCCAGCATTTT. Translated: CAWSVALSNQPQHF. The full variable domain, completed using reference TRBV30 and TRBJ1-5, is SQTIHQWPATLVQPVGSPLSLECTVEGTSNPNLYWYRQAAGRGLQLLFYSVGIGQISSEVPQNLSASRPQDRQFILSSKKLLLSDSGFYLCAWSVALSNQPQHFGDGTRLSIL.

This chain links TRBV19 with TRBJ2-1, with D hard to call. V was trimmed by 3 bases and J by 4 bases, leaving 7 bases between them. Germline lookup yields CDR1 LNHDA and CDR2 SQIVND (reference sequence). The CDR3 has 13 residues. CDR3 nucleotide sequence: TGTGCCAGTAGTATGACACTGTACAATGAGCAGTTCTTC. Amino acids: CASSMTLYNEQFF.

This chain uses TRBV4-3 with TRBJ1-5; tentative D call: TRBD1 (5 bases). Germline V CDR1 and CDR2: LGHNA, YSLEER. CDR3 length equals 15 residues. Trimming shortened V by 0 bases and J by 7 bases, and 13 bases separated the two germline ends. The CDR3 region is CASSQDSTVDQPQHF. CDR3 sequence (DNA): TGCGCCAGCAGCCAAGATTCGACAGTCGACCAGCCCCAGCATTTT.

This clone was found a few times. The chain is built from TRBV4-1 and TRBJ1-1; weak D call: TRBD1 (5 bases). V was shortened by 0 bases and J by 5 bases, with 22 bases between the two germline ends. Per the germline V gene, CDR1 is MGHRA and CDR2 is YSYEKL. The length of the CDR3 is 18 residues. The CDR3 loop is CASSQDIVGDLPGTEAFF. As DNA, the CDR3 is TGCGCCAGCAGCCAAGATATAGTGGGGGACCTCCCCGGTACTGAAGCTTTCTTT.

The V gene is TRBV4-3, the J gene TRBJ1-2, with D possibly matching TRBD1 (6 bases). V was clipped by 0 bases and J by 7 bases, with 15 bases between them. The CDR3 has 15 amino acids. Germline-derived CDR1 and CDR2 are LGHNA and YSLEER. The CDR3 coding sequence is TGCGCCAGCAGCCAAGATCTGGGGGGGCGATTTGGCTACACCTTC. It codes for CASSQDLGGRFGYTF.

The chain is built from TRBV28 and TRBJ2-1, with D perhaps given as TRBD1 or TRBD2 (5 bases each). The CDR3 spans 14 residues. Trimming pared 3 bases from V and 7 bases from J, leaving 13 bases between. The germline CDR1 and CDR2 sequences are MDHEN and SYDVKM. The DNA of the CDR3 is TGTGCCAGCAGTTTCGTCGGGGCTAGGAATGAGCAGTTCTTC. This translates into CASSFVGARNEQFF. The full variable domain, rest sourced from reference TRBV28 and TRBJ2-1, is DVKVTQSSRYLVKRTGEKVFLECVQDMDHENMFWYRQDPGLGLRLIYFSYDVKMKEKGDIPEGYSVSREKKERFSLILESASTNQTSMYLCASSFVGARNEQFFGPGTRLTVL.

The gene calls are TRBV3-1 (or the pseudogene TRBV3-2) and TRBJ2-3, with D unclear. CDR3 size: 13 residues. The germline gives CDR1 LGHDT, CDR2 YNNKEL (reference sequence). V was clipped by 5 bases and J by 5 bases, with 11 bases between them. In DNA, the CDR3 is TGTGCCAGCAGCGTCTTTAGGATAGATACGCAGTATTTT. Its protein is CASSVFRIDTQYF.

The V gene is TRBV29-1, the J gene TRBJ1-1; D not resolved. Germline loops: CDR1 SQVTM, CDR2 ANQGSEA. The CDR3 length is 13 residues. V shed 7 bases and J shed 3 bases, with 15 bases lying between them. CDR3 sequence reads: CSGTLDRDTEAFF. As DNA, the CDR3 is TGCAGCGGAACCCTGGACCGAGACACTGAAGCTTTCTTT.

The rearrangement joins TRBV18 to TRBJ1-2; the D gene is possibly TRBD1 (5 bases). This CDR3 comprises 13 residues. The germline V gene has CDR1 KGHSH and CDR2 LQKENI. The germline V and J ends were trimmed by 2 bases and 4 bases, with 8 bases remaining between them. In DNA, the CDR3 is TGTGCCAGCTCACCAGGGGGATCCTATGGCTACACCTTC. This gives the protein CASSPGGSYGYTF.

V usage is TRBV9 and J usage is TRBJ2-1; D remains ambiguous. The V end was cut by 3 bases, the J end by 0 bases, with 13 bases between. The germline CDR1 and CDR2 sequences are SGDLS and YYNGEE. The CDR3 consists of 16 residues. The CDR3 sequence is CASSASGRSSYNEQFF. In nucleotides, the CDR3 is TGTGCCAGCAGCGCCTCGGGCCGTAGCTCCTACAATGAGCAGTTCTTC.

The rearrangement uses TRBV27 and TRBJ2-1; 7 positions agree with TRBD1. The V gene's germline CDR1 is MNHEY and CDR2 SMNVEV (reference sequence). There are 16 residues in the CDR3. V lost 6 bases, J lost 4 bases, and 12 bases stayed unmatched. CDR3 DNA: TGTGCCAGCAGCTCCCAGGGGGAAAGGCTGTACAATGAGCAGTTCTTC. This translates into CASSSQGERLYNEQFF.

V and J are TRBV4-1 and TRBJ2-7; 7 nucleotides align to TRBD1. CDR3 length: 15 amino acids. The germline V gene has CDR1 MGHRA and CDR2 YSYEKL. The V gene end was trimmed by 3 bases and the J gene end by 6 bases; junction bases not matched to a gene: 11. CDR3 region: CASSHSTQGVVEQYF. In DNA form, the CDR3 reads TGCGCCAGCAGCCACTCAACTCAGGGGGTCGTCGAGCAGTACTTC.

The chain uses TRBV6-5 and TRBJ1-2, with D tentatively TRBD1 (5 bases). Germline V gene data show CDR1 as MNHEY and CDR2 as SVGAGI. The V gene lost 5 bases and the J gene lost 8 bases, with 15 bases spanning the gap. This CDR3 has 13 amino acids. This CDR3 reads CASSRARVEGYTF. DNA of the CDR3: TGTGCCAGCAGTAGGGCCAGGGTGGAGGGCTACACCTTC.

This chain joins TRBV18 and TRBJ2-7; tentatively, D is TRBD1 (6 bases). Germline CDR1 and CDR2: KGHSH and LQKENI. Between the trimmed V and J ends, which lost 4 bases and 7 bases, there was a span of 20 bases. CDR3 length: 15 residues. Written as DNA, the CDR3 is TGTGCCAGCTCACTGACCGGGACAAAGAGAGGGGAGCAGTACTTC. It encodes CASSLTGTKRGEQYF.

The chain uses TRBV27 and TRBJ1-1; D unclear. The V and J ends lost 3 bases and 1 base respectively, with 6 bases between them. Germline V gene sequence: CDR1 MNHEY, CDR2 SMNVEV (reference sequence). The CDR3 consists of 13 residues. As DNA, the CDR3 is TGTGCCAGCAGTTTGATAGGGAACACTGAAGCTTTCTTT. Protein: CASSLIGNTEAFF.

This clone was seen a single time. The genes are TRBV7-2 and TRBJ2-2; the match to TRBD2 covers 9 bases. This CDR3 region has 15 residues. Germline V gives CDR1 SGHTA, CDR2 FQGNSA. With 9 bases clipped from V and 5 bases from J, the junction kept 10 bases outside the gene matches. The CDR3 DNA follows: TGTGCCAGTAGGTTAGAGGCGGGAGGGACCGGGGAGCTGTTTTTT. As protein: CASRLEAGGTGELFF.

The CDR3 spells CASSERQGAYEQYF. CDR3 in DNA: TGTGCCAGCAGTGAACGACAGGGAGCCTACGAGCAGTACTTC. The V gene is TRBV25-1, the J gene TRBJ2-7, with 7 bases fitting TRBD1. V was pared by 2 bases and J by 2 bases, with 3 bases of the junction left unmatched. Germline loops: CDR1 MGHDK, CDR2 SYGVNS. The CDR3 loop spans 14 amino acids.

This chain links TRBV11-2 with TRBJ2-1; D is unclear. Germline V gene lookup returns CDR1 SGHAT and CDR2 FQNNGV. This CDR3 comprises 15 residues. V gave up 5 bases and J gave up 0 bases, with 11 bases separating them. The CDR3 sequence: CASSGVPSSYNEQFF. The CDR3 DNA sequence: TGTGCCAGCAGCGGAGTTCCGAGCTCCTACAATGAGCAGTTCTTC.

This chain joins TRBV24-1 and TRBJ1-5, with no clear D. CDR3 length equals 13 residues. Looked up from germline, CDR1 is KGHDR and CDR2 is SFDVKD. V lost 9 bases and J lost 6, with 14 bases in between. The CDR3 is CATATDDSQPQHF. The CDR3 DNA reads TGTGCCACCGCTACGGACGATAGTCAGCCCCAGCATTTT.

The V gene is TRBV18, the J gene TRBJ1-1, with D perhaps matching TRBD1 (6 bases). The CDR3 covers 16 residues. Germline V gene data show CDR1 as KGHSH and CDR2 as LQKENI. With 3 bases removed from V and 0 bases from J, the gap between germline ends came to 14 bases. The CDR3 region is CASSPGTFDLNTEAFF. CDR3 nucleotide sequence: TGTGCCAGCTCACCCGGGACATTTGATTTGAACACTGAAGCTTTCTTT.

This chain joins TRBV16 and TRBJ2-3; a weak D match, TRBD2 (5 bases). CDR3 size: 13 residues. Looked up from germline, CDR1 is KGHSY and CDR2 is FQNENV. The V end lost 8 bases, the J end lost 9 bases, and 18 bases lay between the germline ends. The CDR3 DNA is TGTGCCAGCCAGACTACGGGGTCTTCGACGCAGTATTTT. It yields the protein CASQTTGSSTQYF. Combining the CDR3 with reference TRBV16 and TRBJ2-3 gives the whole variable domain GEEVAQTPKHLVRGEGQKAKLYCAPIKGHSYVFWYQQVLKNEFKFLISFQNENVFDETGMPKERFSAKCLPNSPCSLEIQATKLEDSAVYFCASQTTGSSTQYFGPGTRLTVL.

V usage is TRBV19 and J usage is TRBJ2-1, with D tentatively TRBD2 (5 bases). The V gene's germline CDR1 is LNHDA and CDR2 SQIVND (reference sequence). The CDR3 is 15 amino acids. V shed 1 base and J shed 6 bases, with 13 bases lying between them. The CDR3 nucleotides are TGTGCCAGTAGTATAGCGGCTTCTCGGGGCAATGAGCAGTTCTTC. This encodes CASSIAASRGNEQFF.

The chain carries TRBV6-5 and TRBJ2-7; TRBD1 matches 7 bases. In germline, CDR1 is MNHEY, CDR2 SVGAGI. The CDR3 is 15 residues long. The junction had 9 bases not matched to a gene; V was cut back by 7 bases and J by 0 bases. The CDR3 DNA follows: TGTGCCAGCACCTCACAGGGGCGGGTCTCCTACGAGCAGTACTTC. It translates to CASTSQGRVSYEQYF.

The chain is built from TRBV7-9 and TRBJ2-7; the match to TRBD1 covers 7 bases. Germline V gene lookup returns CDR1 SEHNR and CDR2 FQNEAQ (reference sequence). The CDR3 spans 14 residues. With V trimmed by 4 bases and J by 5 bases, 8 bases remained unmatched. The CDR3 DNA is TGTGCCAGCAGCTATTTAGGGGGCATGGACGAGCAGTACTTC. Its protein product is CASSYLGGMDEQYF.

This chain uses TRBV7-9 with TRBJ2-1; TRBD2 is a possible D gene (5 bases). The V and J ends lost 4 bases and 0 bases respectively, with 7 bases between them. The CDR3 extends over 14 amino acids. CDR1 and CDR2 (germline): SEHNR, FQNEAQ (reference sequence). This CDR3 reads CASSYDYSYNEQFF. In DNA, the CDR3 is TGTGCCAGCAGCTATGACTACTCCTACAATGAGCAGTTCTTC.

The chain couples TRBV6-1 to TRBJ2-1; unclear D gene. CDR1 and CDR2 (germline): MNHNS, SASEGT. The V and J ends lost 1 base and 4 bases respectively, with 8 bases between them. The CDR3 extends over 14 amino acids. The CDR3 DNA reads as TGTGCCAGCAGTGAAGGTGACGGATACAATGAGCAGTTCTTC. Protein sequence: CASSEGDGYNEQFF.

The chain uses TRBV12-3 or TRBV12-4 and TRBJ2-7; D uncertain. The V end was cut by 5 bases, the J end by 3 bases, with 5 bases between. This CDR3 is 11 amino acids long. This chain's CDR3 is CASSLFYEQYF. The CDR3 DNA follows: TGTGCCAGCAGTCTATTCTACGAGCAGTACTTC.

This clone was counted a single time. The rearrangement joins TRBV6-5 to TRBJ1-5; unclear D gene. The germline V gene has CDR1 MNHEY and CDR2 SVGAGI. CDR3 length: 16 amino acids. V lost 2 bases and J lost 4, with 15 bases in between. The CDR3 coding sequence is TGTGCCAGCAGTTACGTAACCCGGGTATGGAATCAGCCCCAGCATTTT. It is translated as CASSYVTRVWNQPQHF.

The J gene is TRBJ2-1, the V gene TRBV6-5, with 12 bases matching TRBD2. The CDR3 totals 15 residues. The V segment lost 7 bases and the J segment 5 bases; nucleotides outside the gene matches: 6. CDR1 and CDR2 from the germline V gene are MNHEY and SVGAGI. Here the CDR3 DNA reads TGTGCCAGCACCTTGACTAGCGGGAGTAACAATGAGCAGTTCTTC. This gives the protein CASTLTSGSNNEQFF.

This chain connects TRBV6-4 to TRBJ1-2; D not resolved. Trimming took 3 bases from V and 9 from J, leaving 29 bases between them. This CDR3 is built from 18 residues. From germline, CDR1 is MRHNA and CDR2 SNTAGT. CDR3 protein: CASSEVYGPANQGIRYTF. The CDR3, as DNA: TGTGCCAGCAGTGAAGTTTATGGTCCCGCCAATCAAGGGATTCGCTACACCTTC.

This clone showed up just once. The chain uses TRBV7-9 and TRBJ1-1; the D gene is possibly TRBD1 (6 bases). Trimming took 8 bases from V and 1 from J, leaving 14 bases between them. CDR1 is SEHNR, CDR2 FQNEAQ, per germline (reference sequence). This CDR3 spans 14 amino acids. CDR3 sequence: CASELGAENTEAFF. Here the CDR3 DNA reads TGTGCCAGCGAGTTGGGGGCCGAGAACACTGAAGCTTTCTTT.